The 15 T cell receptor beta chains below come from one sample, sequenced in a study of beta chain features in type 1 diabetes. Reverse transcribing all isolated RNA meant expressed TCRB transcripts were sequenced. Sequencing was performed with immunoSEQ multiplex PCR; in TCRdb, only in-frame clones are kept and a portion is missing. The sample yields fewer than 650,000 clones, roughly a sixth seen once. The sample comprised naive CD4+ T cells from blood. These receptors were collected from a man younger than 30 in good health.

The chain couples TRBV7-3 to TRBJ1-5; D unclear. CDR1 and CDR2 from the germline V gene are SGHTA and FQGTGA. The CDR3 loop spans 13 amino acids. Trimming shortened V by 2 bases and J by 7 bases, and 9 bases separated the two germline ends. The CDR3: CASSLGMGQPQHF. CDR3 sequence (DNA): TGTGCCAGCAGCTTAGGGATGGGGCAGCCCCAGCATTTT.

This clone occurred a few times. The chain recombines TRBV5-4 with TRBJ1-5; perhaps TRBD1 as D (6 bases). The V gene's germline CDR1 is SGHNT and CDR2 YYREEE (reference sequence). The CDR3 contains 15 residues. Trimming shortened V by 1 base and J by 2 bases, and 10 bases separated the two germline ends. The CDR3 region has the DNA TGTGCCAGCAGCTTGACAGGGAAGGGCAATCAGCCCCAGCATTTT. Protein: CASSLTGKGNQPQHF.

The chain couples TRBV29-1 to TRBJ2-7; 9 nucleotides align to TRBD1. Trimming at V came to 7 bases and at J to 4 bases, leaving 8 bases not matched to a gene. Germline loops: CDR1 SQVTM, CDR2 ANQGSEA. This CDR3 spans 13 amino acids. CDR3 sequence reads: CSAKTGGLYEQYF. In nucleotides, the CDR3 is TGCAGCGCCAAGACAGGGGGGTTATACGAGCAGTACTTC.

This clone has more than one count but fewer than ten. This rearrangement joins TRBV5-1 to TRBJ2-5; 7 bases line up with TRBD1. From germline, CDR1 is SGHRS and CDR2 YFSETQ. The CDR3 runs 15 residues. Losses at the gene ends were 2 bases for V and 13 bases for J; bases not matched to a gene: 17. CDR3 sequence reads: CASSFSGTAEATPYF. In DNA form, the CDR3 reads TGCGCCAGCAGCTTTTCCGGGACAGCCGAAGCCACTCCGTACTTC.

The chain uses TRBV2 and TRBJ2-3; D remains unclear. Germline lookup yields CDR1 SNHLY and CDR2 FYNNEI. V lost 3 bases and J 0 bases, leaving 16 bases between the germline ends. This CDR3 contains 17 residues. The CDR3 region has the DNA TGTGCCAGCAGTGAGTCGGCCACGGGTTTCAGCACAGATACGCAGTATTTT. Its protein product is CASSESATGFSTDTQYF.

This clone has a handful of counts. This chain connects TRBV11-2 to TRBJ2-7; 7 positions match TRBD2. The trim removed 6 bases at V and 4 bases at J, leaving 9 bases unmatched. There are 14 residues in the CDR3. Germline V gives CDR1 SGHAT, CDR2 FQNNGV. The CDR3 region has the DNA TGTGCCAGCAGATTTAGGCGGGAGTTGTACGAGCAGTACTTC. Protein product: CASRFRRELYEQYF. The full variable domain, rest sourced from reference TRBV11-2 and TRBJ2-7, is EAGVAQSPRYKIIEKRQSVAFWCNPISGHATLYWYQQILGQGPKLLIQFQNNGVVDDSQLPKDRFSAERLKGVDSTLKIQPAKLEDSAVYLCASRFRRELYEQYFGPGTRLTVT.

This sequence joins TRBV6-5 and TRBJ2-7; D is uncertain. Between the trimmed V and J ends, which lost 0 bases and 3 bases, there was a span of 6 bases. This CDR3 region has 13 residues. CDR1 and CDR2 from the germline V gene are MNHEY and SVGAGI. This chain's CDR3 is CASSYSRRYEQYF. The CDR3 coding sequence is TGTGCCAGCAGTTACTCGAGACGCTACGAGCAGTACTTC.

The sample holds a few counts of this clone. The rearrangement uses TRBV28 and TRBJ2-7; D is unclear. This CDR3 is built from 15 residues. The germline CDR1 and CDR2 sequences are MDHEN and SYDVKM. The V gene lost 2 bases and the J gene lost 2 bases, with 13 bases spanning the gap. The CDR3 region is CASSLIGRTTYEQYF. CDR3 sequence (DNA): TGTGCCAGCAGTTTAATTGGACGTACAACCTACGAGCAGTACTTC.

The CDR3 DNA sequence: TGTGCCAGCAGCCCCGGGCTTCGGTACGAGCAGTACTTC. This encodes CASSPGLRYEQYF. This rearrangement joins TRBV7-2 to TRBJ2-7; D is unresolved. CDR3 length equals 13 residues. V was clipped by 5 bases and J by 4 bases, with 12 bases between them. Looked up from germline, CDR1 is SGHTA and CDR2 is FQGNSA.

This clone was seen only a few times. This rearrangement joins TRBV18 to TRBJ2-3; either TRBD1 or TRBD2 may supply D (5 bases each). CDR1 KGHSH and CDR2 LQKENI come from the germline V gene. V was trimmed by 6 bases and J by 3 bases, leaving 16 bases between them. This CDR3 spans 15 amino acids. The CDR3 protein is CASSDGAAWTDTQYF. The CDR3 DNA reads as TGTGCCAGCTCGGACGGGGCGGCCTGGACAGATACGCAGTATTTT.

This clone was seen only a few times. V is TRBV4-3 and J is TRBJ2-3; no reliable D call. Per the germline V gene, CDR1 is LGHNA and CDR2 is YSLEER. V lost 0 bases to trimming and J lost 2 bases, with 6 bases between them. This CDR3 has 14 residues. CDR3 nucleotide sequence: TGCGCCAGCAGCCAAGAGCGAACCACAGATACGCAGTATTTT. It encodes CASSQERTTDTQYF.

The chain employs TRBV18 and TRBJ2-1; 15 nucleotides agree with TRBD2. J gave up 9 bases and V 3 bases, and 6 bases lay outside the gene matches. The germline V gene has CDR1 KGHSH and CDR2 LQKENI. CDR3 length equals 16 residues. CDR3 protein: CASSPIPGLAGGEQFF. CDR3 DNA: TGTGCCAGCTCACCTATACCGGGACTAGCGGGAGGTGAGCAGTTCTTC.

In this sample, this clone turned up a few times. This chain uses TRBV7-9 with TRBJ1-5, with D uncertain. Germline CDR1 SEHNR, CDR2 FQNEAQ (reference sequence). This CDR3 spans 16 amino acids. V was pared by 4 bases and J by 9 bases, with 22 bases between. CDR3 sequence reads: CASSSKHTGRESPQHF. Here the CDR3 DNA reads TGTGCCAGCAGCTCAAAACACACGGGAAGGGAGTCGCCCCAGCATTTT.

This clone was observed a handful of times. The chain employs TRBV6-5 and TRBJ2-2, with 8 bases identical to TRBD1. With 2 bases clipped from V and 7 bases from J, the junction kept 9 bases outside the gene matches. This CDR3 comprises 16 residues. In germline, CDR1 is MNHEY, CDR2 SVGAGI. DNA for the CDR3: TGTGCCAGCAGTTACCAGATCAGGGGGCGGAACGGGGAGCTGTTTTTT. Amino acid sequence: CASSYQIRGRNGELFF.

This clone showed up just a few times. One end of the junction varies from germline; a read error may be responsible. The genes are TRBV9 and TRBJ2-4; TRBD1 might be the D (6 bases). The CDR3 loop spans 14 amino acids. Germline lookup yields CDR1 SGDLS and CDR2 YYNGEE. CDR3 protein: CASSVGTAKNIQYF. The CDR3 DNA sequence: TGTGCCAGCAGCGTAGGGACAGCCAAGAACATTCAGTACTTC.